The source of this T cell receptor beta chain is a study of Graves' ophthalmopathy and Graves' hyperthyroidism. Germline V gene lookup returns CDR1 DFQATT and CDR2 SNEGSKA (reference sequence). The CDR3 contains 13 residues. The V and J ends lost 1 base and 2 bases respectively, with 8 bases between them. RNA served as the template for amplifying TCR beta CDR3 regions. Second-round multiplex PCR followed a first-round RT-PCR using HTBI primers. A single record per CDR3 protein comes from TCRdb applying MiXCR to the multiplex PCR reads. The sample lists 340,000 or so distinct CDR3 sequences; roughly 16% were seen once. This clonotype appeared many times.

The sequence derives from an adult man with Graves' ophthalmopathy. Sequencing used peripheral blood. The V gene is TRBV20-1, the J gene TRBJ1-2; D gene uncertain. In DNA form, the CDR3 reads TGCAGTGCTAGAGTTAGAGGGAACTATGGCTACACCTTC. Translation gives CSARVRGNYGYTF.